The TCR beta chain described here comes from a study of blood T cell repertoires in COVID-19 (dated by TCRdb to the early 2020s). Study-wide context: Samples covering the acute and convalescent phases of COVID-19 were provided by collaborators in the United States, Italy and Spain. The material from the prospective study consisted of cDNA or gDNA derived from T cells, B-cell-depleted T cells, or PBMCs. The dataset comprised deeply sampled blood TCRbeta repertoires from subjects exposed to, actively infected with, or recovered from COVID-19. The repertoires were released in a freely available public database intended as a resource for research on the immune response to SARS-CoV-2. Samples were obtained from the ongoing ImmuneRACE study (first 160 participants) and from about 1,300 subjects provided by 6 global collaborators. Sample metadata almost always included a de-identified subject ID, COVID-19 status, age in years and sex. Where HLA class I and class II types were available, the types were taken from metadata supplied by the sample provider, not from assay-based typing. Overall study outcomes, separate from this receptor: The amount of clinical and demographic metadata varied by source and participant and was provided uncurated.

Collaborating institutions collected whole blood in K2EDTA tubes following their own protocols. For TCRbeta analysis, collaborators shipped samples in one of three forms: frozen whole blood, isolated PBMCs, or DNA extracted from either of those sample types. V loses 7 bases, J loses 4 bases, and the germline ends lie 8 bases apart. The CDR3 goes from the cysteine to the phenylalanine over 12 residues. The CDR3 DNA has 36 bases and is translated from base 1. The germline V gene (reference sequence) specifies LNHDA as CDR1 and SQIVND as CDR2. TCRbeta CDR3 regions were amplified from genomic DNA using the immunoSEQ Assay, a bias-controlled multiplex PCR. The published analysis was carried out like this. Within the assay, amplification of reference gene primers was used to estimate how many nucleated cells each sample contained. To quantify the absolute abundance of each unique TCRbeta CDR3 rearrangement, sequence reads were collapsed and filtered. Productive Simpson clonality was computed per sample as the square root of Simpson's diversity index over productive rearrangements. Held by TCRdb, this immuneACCESS table contains in-frame sequences only and omits some clones. Under half of the omission traces to an unresolved V gene where checked; the cause of the rest is unknown. From that table come the V and J calls and clone size; the DNA was used to work out D and trimming. For this sample the table gives roughly 22,000 clones, of which roughly 94% were detected only once. The ten largest clones capture 32% of the sample.

This clone was observed a handful of times. What this receptor recognizes is not known. It has no much larger one-base neighbor in the sample; base qualities were not kept. This receptor chain uses TRBV19 and TRBJ1-5, with the D gene not confidently named. The TCR originated in a man aged 65-85 years with active COVID-19. The sample taken for sequencing was peripheral blood. At the DNA level, the sequence is TGTGCCAGTAATTGGCCTAATCAGCCCCAGCATTTT. This sequence encodes CASNWPNQPQHF. Joined to the reference TRBV19 and TRBJ1-5 proteins, this CDR3 gives the full variable domain: DGGITQSPKYLFRKEGQNVTLSCEQNLNHDAMYWYRQDPGQGLRLIYYSQIVNDFQKGDIAEGYSVSREKKESFPLTVTSAQKNPTAFYLCASNWPNQPQHFGDGTRLSIL.